The 11 T cell receptor beta chains listed next were all sequenced from one sample in a study of cytomegalovirus exposure and HLA in healthy donors. The PCR employed 60 Vbeta primers together with 13 Jbeta primers. Clones were sequenced by immunoSEQ multiplex PCR, and TCRdb holds only the in-frame ones, with some missing. The sample consists of about 160,000 clones, roughly 80% of them appearing once. The sequenced sample was PBMCs. Receptors were obtained from a human donor in good health.

The chain links TRBV5-1 to TRBJ2-5; weak D call: TRBD1 (6 bases). Per the germline V gene, CDR1 is SGHRS and CDR2 is YFSETQ. V was clipped by 4 bases and J by 4 bases, with 11 bases between them. The CDR3 consists of 13 residues. The CDR3 loop reads CASSTTGRETQYF. The CDR3 DNA reads as TGCGCCAGCAGCACAACAGGGCGAGAGACCCAGTACTTC.

The V gene is TRBV14, the J gene TRBJ2-5, with D maybe TRBD2 (5 bases). CDR3 length: 14 amino acids. Germline CDR1 and CDR2: SGHDN and FVKESK. Trimming removed 0 bases at V and 4 bases at J, with 9 bases between. CDR3 protein: CASSQDLGRETQYF. The CDR3 nucleotides read TGTGCCAGCAGCCAAGATCTGGGGAGAGAGACCCAGTACTTC.

The genes are TRBV4-1 and TRBJ2-3; 7 bases agree with TRBD2. The CDR3 spans 16 residues. Trimming removed 1 base from V and 2 bases from J; junction bases left unmatched: 6. From germline, CDR1 is MGHRA and CDR2 YSYEKL. The CDR3 bases are TGCGCCAGCAGCCAAGTTACGGGAGGAGACACAGATACGCAGTATTTT. This codes for CASSQVTGGDTDTQYF.

This chain joins TRBV13 and TRBJ2-1; 12 bases agree with TRBD2. This CDR3 spans 18 amino acids. With 6 bases clipped from V and 2 bases from J, the junction kept 11 bases outside the gene matches. Per the germline V gene, CDR1 is PRHDT and CDR2 is FYEKMQ (reference sequence). The CDR3 coding sequence is TGTGCCAGCAGAGTCGGGGGGGGACTAGCGGGTACCTACAATGAGCAGTTCTTC. It translates to CASRVGGGLAGTYNEQFF.

The V and J genes are TRBV4-2 and TRBJ2-3; no definite D call. CDR1 and CDR2 (germline): LGHNA, YNFKEQ. The CDR3 is 12 amino acids. V lost 0 bases and J 6 bases, leaving 4 bases between the germline ends. Here the CDR3 reads CASSQEADTQYF. CDR3 sequence (DNA): TGTGCCAGCAGCCAAGAAGCCGATACGCAGTATTTT.

The chain recombines TRBV15 with TRBJ1-4; TRBD1 aligns across 10 bases. The CDR3 covers 15 residues. With 1 base clipped from V and 6 bases from J, the junction kept 2 bases outside the gene matches. Germline CDR1 and CDR2: LNHNV and YYDKDF (reference sequence). The CDR3 protein is CATSRVGTGDEKLFF. The CDR3 region has the DNA TGTGCCACCAGCAGAGTGGGGACAGGGGATGAAAAACTGTTTTTT.

This clone was counted a few times. The rearrangement joins TRBV13 to TRBJ2-2; 11 nucleotides match TRBD1. The CDR3 extends over 14 amino acids. The V segment lost 8 bases and the J segment 6 bases; nucleotides outside the gene matches: 5. Germline V gene lookup returns CDR1 PRHDT and CDR2 FYEKMQ (reference sequence). The CDR3 coding sequence is TGTGCCAGCGGACAGGGGGCGGCGTCCGGGGAGCTGTTTTTT. Translation: CASGQGAASGELFF.

V gene TRBV19 combines with J gene TRBJ2-1; D unclear. Trimming removed 5 bases at V and 4 bases at J, with 9 bases between. Germline CDR1 reads LNHDA; CDR2 reads SQIVND (reference sequence). The CDR3 spans 13 residues. The chain's CDR3 is CASSRFGYNEQFF. DNA of the CDR3: TGTGCCAGTAGTCGGTTCGGGTACAATGAGCAGTTCTTC. Full variable domain (rest looked up from reference TRBV19 and TRBJ2-1): DGGITQSPKYLFRKEGQNVTLSCEQNLNHDAMYWYRQDPGQGLRLIYYSQIVNDFQKGDIAEGYSVSREKKESFPLTVTSAQKNPTAFYLCASSRFGYNEQFFGPGTRLTVL.

This chain connects TRBV27 to TRBJ1-6; TRBD1 matches at 8 bases. This CDR3 spans 15 amino acids. Trimming took 6 bases from V and 5 from J; bases not matched to a gene: 6. Germline V lookup: CDR1 MNHEY, CDR2 SMNVEV (reference sequence). The CDR3 sequence: CASSPGDRNNSPLHF. The CDR3 coding sequence is TGTGCCAGCAGCCCGGGGGACAGGAATAATTCACCCCTCCACTTT.

V is TRBV25-1 and J is TRBJ2-5; D may be TRBD2 (8 bases). Trimming took off 6 bases at V and 4 bases at J, with 24 bases between the two ends. The germline gives CDR1 MGHDK, CDR2 SYGVNS. The CDR3 sequence is 17 residues long. CDR3 in amino acids: CASSPLNRDSGGETQYF. The DNA of the CDR3 is TGTGCCAGCAGCCCTCTCAACCGGGACAGCGGGGGAGAGACCCAGTACTTC.

This clone was found a few times. J is TRBJ2-5 and V is TRBV18; 7 nucleotides agree with TRBD1. The J segment lost 5 bases and the V segment lost 3 bases, leaving 6 bases of the junction unmatched. The CDR3 loop spans 14 amino acids. In germline, CDR1 is KGHSH, CDR2 LQKENI. This chain's CDR3 is CASSPKGQFETQYF. In DNA, the CDR3 is TGTGCCAGCTCACCGAAGGGACAGTTCGAGACCCAGTACTTC.